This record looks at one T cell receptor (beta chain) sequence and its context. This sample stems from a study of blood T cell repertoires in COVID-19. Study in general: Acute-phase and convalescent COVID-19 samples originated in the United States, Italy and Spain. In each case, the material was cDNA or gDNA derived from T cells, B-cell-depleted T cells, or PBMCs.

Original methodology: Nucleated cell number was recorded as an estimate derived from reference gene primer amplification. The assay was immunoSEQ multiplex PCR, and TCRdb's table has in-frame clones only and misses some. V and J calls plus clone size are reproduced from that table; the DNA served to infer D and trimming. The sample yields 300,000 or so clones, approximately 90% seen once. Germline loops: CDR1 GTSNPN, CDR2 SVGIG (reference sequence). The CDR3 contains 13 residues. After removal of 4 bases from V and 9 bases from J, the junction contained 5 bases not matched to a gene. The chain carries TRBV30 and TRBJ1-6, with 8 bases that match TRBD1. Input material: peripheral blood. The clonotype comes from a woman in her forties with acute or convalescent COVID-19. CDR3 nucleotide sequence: TGTGCCTGGACCGTCACAGGGGGTTCACCCCTCCACTTT. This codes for CAWTVTGGSPLHF.